This T cell receptor beta chain emerged from a study of monozygotic twins with inflammatory bowel disease. A total RNA quantity of around 3,700 ng went into each TCR library. Reprocessing the 5' RACE reads, TCRdb reports a single entry for every CDR3 protein and omits DNA. Its table lists just over 300,000 distinct CDR3 sequences. Study-wide findings and caveats: Among patients, repertoires may have gained variability from differing immunosuppressive treatments. By inverse Simpson index, TCRbeta diversity was lower in IBD patients than in healthy co-twins. Different T cell subtypes could not be distinguished.

The CDR3 sequence is 13 residues long. Germline V CDR1 and CDR2: MNHNY, SVGAGI (reference sequence). Regarding this clonotype: Its matching antigen is unknown.

The J gene is TRBJ2-2, the V gene TRBV6-6; the D gene TCRdb calls, TRBD2, cannot be checked with no DNA. The clonotype comes from a human donor with ulcerative colitis or Crohn's disease, or a healthy co-twin of an affected twin (not recorded which). The sample comprised blood. The CDR3 is CASSSLGPGELFF.